A single sample is the source of the 10 T cell receptor beta chains below, sequenced in a study of regulatory T cells in long-lasting Graves disease. Regarding time point: newly diagnosed GD, antithyroid drugs for less than 3 months. Construction of the TCR library relied on RNA isolated from PBMCs. iRepertoire HTBI primers and Arm-PCR of CDR3 regions built TCR beta libraries. One entry per CDR3 protein results from TCRdb running MiXCR on the multiplex PCR reads. The table records about 540,000 distinct CDR3 sequences, roughly 14% of them present only once. The data also belong to a second study, concerning T cells in Graves' hyperthyroidism and ophthalmopathy.

The material sequenced was peripheral blood mononuclear cells (PBMCs), taken at new diagnosis, from a patient treated with antithyroid drugs. Every receptor here comes from a man under 40 with Graves disease.

The sample holds many counts of this clonotype. The V gene is TRBV18, the J gene TRBJ2-7; D may be TRBD1 (7 bases). V lost 6 bases and J 6 bases, leaving 18 bases between the germline ends. This CDR3 has 14 amino acids. Looked up from germline, CDR1 is KGHSH and CDR2 is LQKENI. The CDR3 loop reads CASSSRQGGREQYF. The DNA of the CDR3 is TGTGCCAGCTCCTCCCGGCAGGGGGGACGCGAGCAGTACTTC.

Worth noting for this clonotype: This could be a read error, since a much larger clone is one nucleotide away. The V call is TRBV2, the J call TRBJ2-5, with D possibly matching TRBD1 (5 bases). In germline, CDR1 is SNHLY, CDR2 FYNNEI. Between the trimmed V and J ends, which lost 7 bases and 5 bases, there was a span of 11 bases. The CDR3 is 12 amino acids. In DNA, the CDR3 is TGTGCCAGCATAGGGGTTTATGAGACCCAGTACTTC. It codes for CASIGVYETQYF.

The chain recombines TRBV20-1 with TRBJ1-5, with D perhaps matching TRBD1 (6 bases). The germline V gene encodes CDR1 DFQATT and CDR2 SNEGSKA (reference sequence). V was cut by 2 bases and J by 4 bases, with 9 bases left in between. The length of the CDR3 is 13 residues. The CDR3 sequence: CSARRTGNQPQHF. The DNA for the CDR3 is TGCAGTGCTAGAAGAACAGGGAATCAGCCCCAGCATTTT.

This clonotype has a count of ten or more. The gene calls are TRBV12-3 or TRBV12-4 and TRBJ2-7, with no clear D. Deletions cut 6 bases from V and 3 bases from J, with 6 bases between. The CDR3 runs to 11 residues. The CDR3 is CASSKDYEQYF. The DNA for the CDR3 is TGTGCCAGCAGCAAAGACTACGAGCAGTACTTC.

This chain connects TRBV27 to TRBJ1-2; D gene ambiguous. The germline V and J ends were trimmed by 8 bases and 4 bases, with 8 bases remaining between them. The V gene's germline CDR1 is MNHEY and CDR2 SMNVEV (reference sequence). The CDR3 length is 11 residues. The CDR3 DNA reads as TGTGCCAGCTCGAACTTCTATGGCTACACCTTC. Translated: CASSNFYGYTF.

This clonotype occurred a few times. This chain joins TRBV20-1 and TRBJ1-1, with D unclear. Trimming cost V 6 bases and J 4 bases, with 18 bases left between them. CDR1 and CDR2 (germline): DFQATT, SNEGSKA (reference sequence). CDR3 length: 14 residues. CDR3 residues: CSAPSGVEGTEAFF. The CDR3 DNA is TGCAGTGCCCCCTCCGGCGTGGAGGGCACTGAAGCTTTCTTT.

The table lists this clonotype with many counts. The V and J genes are TRBV7-9 and TRBJ1-5; TRBD1 matches 7 bases. The germline CDR1 and CDR2 sequences are SEHNR and FQNEAQ (reference sequence). This CDR3 contains 15 residues. V shed 1 base and J 4 bases; nucleotides not matched to a gene: 4. As DNA, the CDR3 is TGTGCCAGCAGCTTAGGGACAGGTGGGAATCAGCCCCAGCATTTT. This sequence encodes CASSLGTGGNQPQHF.

J is TRBJ2-1 and V is TRBV19; no reliable D call. This CDR3 is built from 14 residues. With 7 bases removed from V and 10 bases from J, the gap between germline ends came to 20 bases. Germline lookup yields CDR1 LNHDA and CDR2 SQIVND (reference sequence). The CDR3 loop reads CASTPNGYLQEQFF. In nucleotides, the CDR3 is TGTGCCAGTACCCCAAACGGCTACCTCCAAGAGCAGTTCTTC.

This clonotype appeared many times. The chain is built from TRBV10-3 and TRBJ1-2; 8 bases align to TRBD1. Germline V gives CDR1 ENHRY, CDR2 SYGVKD. V shed 0 bases and J 6 bases; nucleotides not matched to a gene: 12. There are 17 residues in the CDR3. CDR3 protein: CAISESPPTGEEDGYTF. For the CDR3, the DNA is TGTGCCATCAGTGAGTCGCCGCCGACAGGGGAAGAGGATGGCTACACCTTC.

This clonotype was recorded many times. The chain links TRBV12-3 or TRBV12-4 to TRBJ2-3; 7 bases line up with TRBD2. The trim removed 5 bases at V and 1 base at J, leaving 9 bases unmatched. This CDR3 comprises 16 residues. Here the CDR3 DNA reads TGTGCCAGCAGTCCTAAAAGCGGGGTTGGCACAGATACGCAGTATTTT. Its protein product is CASSPKSGVGTDTQYF.